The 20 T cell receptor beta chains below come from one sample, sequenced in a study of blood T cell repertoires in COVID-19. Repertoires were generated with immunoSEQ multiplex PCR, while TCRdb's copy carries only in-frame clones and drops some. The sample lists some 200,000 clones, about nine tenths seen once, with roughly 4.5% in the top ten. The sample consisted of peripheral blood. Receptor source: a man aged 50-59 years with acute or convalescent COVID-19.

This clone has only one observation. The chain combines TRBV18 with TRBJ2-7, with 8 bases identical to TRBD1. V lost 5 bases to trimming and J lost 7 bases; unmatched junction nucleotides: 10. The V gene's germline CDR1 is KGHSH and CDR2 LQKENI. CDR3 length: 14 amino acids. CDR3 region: CASSTGQDFGEQYF. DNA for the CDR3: TGTGCCAGCTCAACGGGACAGGACTTCGGTGAGCAGTACTTC.

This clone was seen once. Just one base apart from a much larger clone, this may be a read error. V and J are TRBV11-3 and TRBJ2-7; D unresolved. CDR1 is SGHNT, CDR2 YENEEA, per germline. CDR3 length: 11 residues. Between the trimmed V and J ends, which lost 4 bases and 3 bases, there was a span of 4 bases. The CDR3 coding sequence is TGTGCCAGCAGCTCCGGCTACGAGCAGTACTTC. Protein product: CASSSGYEQYF.

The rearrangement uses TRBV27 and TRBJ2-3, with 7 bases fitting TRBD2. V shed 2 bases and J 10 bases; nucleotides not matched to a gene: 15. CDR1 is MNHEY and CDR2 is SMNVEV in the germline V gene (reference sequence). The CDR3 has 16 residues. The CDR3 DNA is TGTGCCAGCAGTTTAGAAGCGGGGAGCCCTACTTCGGCGCAGTATTTT. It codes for CASSLEAGSPTSAQYF.

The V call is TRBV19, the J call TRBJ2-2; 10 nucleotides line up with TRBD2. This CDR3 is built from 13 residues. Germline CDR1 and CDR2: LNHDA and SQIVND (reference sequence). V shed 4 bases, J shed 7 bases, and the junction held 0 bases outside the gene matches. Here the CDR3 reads CASSRLAGGELFF. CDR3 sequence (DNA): TGTGCCAGTAGTAGACTAGCGGGCGGGGAGCTGTTTTTT.

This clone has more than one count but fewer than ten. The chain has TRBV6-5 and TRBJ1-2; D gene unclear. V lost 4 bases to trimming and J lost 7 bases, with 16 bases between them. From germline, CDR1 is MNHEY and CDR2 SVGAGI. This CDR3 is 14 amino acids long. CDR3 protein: CASSSGGLVGGYTF. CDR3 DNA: TGTGCCAGCAGTTCGGGAGGCCTAGTAGGTGGCTACACCTTC.

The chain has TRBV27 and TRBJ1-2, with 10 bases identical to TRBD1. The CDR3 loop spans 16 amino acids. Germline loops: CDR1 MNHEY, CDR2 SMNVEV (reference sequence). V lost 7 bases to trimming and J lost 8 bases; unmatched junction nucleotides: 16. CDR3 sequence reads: CASTSTPGQGYFGYTF. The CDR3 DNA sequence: TGTGCCAGCACCTCAACACCGGGACAGGGGTATTTCGGCTACACCTTC.

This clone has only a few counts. This CDR3 reads CASTGLTSGELFF. The CDR3 nucleotides read TGTGCCAGCACGGGACTTACTTCCGGGGAGCTGTTTTTT. The chain employs TRBV2 and TRBJ2-2; D is possibly TRBD2 (6 bases). The CDR3 contains 13 residues. V was clipped by 7 bases and J by 6 bases, with 12 bases between them. Germline V gene lookup returns CDR1 SNHLY and CDR2 FYNNEI.

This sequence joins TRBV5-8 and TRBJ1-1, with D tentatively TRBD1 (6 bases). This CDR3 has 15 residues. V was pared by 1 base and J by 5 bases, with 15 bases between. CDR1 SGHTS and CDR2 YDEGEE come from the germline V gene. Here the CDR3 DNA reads TGTGCCAGCAGCTTGAGTACAGGGAAGCTTACTGAAGCTTTCTTT. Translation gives CASSLSTGKLTEAFF.

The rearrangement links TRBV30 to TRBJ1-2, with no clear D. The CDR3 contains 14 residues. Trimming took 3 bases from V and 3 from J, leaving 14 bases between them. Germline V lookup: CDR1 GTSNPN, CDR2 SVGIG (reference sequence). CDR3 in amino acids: CAWRTTGKDYGYTF. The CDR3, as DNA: TGTGCCTGGAGGACAACCGGGAAGGACTATGGCTACACCTTC.

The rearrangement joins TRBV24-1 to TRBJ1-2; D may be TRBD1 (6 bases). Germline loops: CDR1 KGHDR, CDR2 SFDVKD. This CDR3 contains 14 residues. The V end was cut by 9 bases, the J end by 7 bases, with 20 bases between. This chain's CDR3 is CATPLARGGPGYTF. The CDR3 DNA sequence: TGTGCCACCCCATTGGCCAGGGGCGGCCCTGGCTACACCTTC.

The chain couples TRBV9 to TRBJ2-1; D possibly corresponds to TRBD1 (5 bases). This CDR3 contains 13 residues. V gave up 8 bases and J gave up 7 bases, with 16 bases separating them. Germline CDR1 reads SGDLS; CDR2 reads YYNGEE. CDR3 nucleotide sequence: TGTGCCAGACCCTACTCGAAGGGGAATGAGCAGTTCTTC. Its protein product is CARPYSKGNEQFF.

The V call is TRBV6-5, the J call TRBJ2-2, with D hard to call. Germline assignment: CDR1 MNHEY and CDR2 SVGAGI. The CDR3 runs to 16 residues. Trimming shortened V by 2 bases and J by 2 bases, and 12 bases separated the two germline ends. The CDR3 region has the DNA TGTGCCAGCAGTTACCGGCGGCGAACTAACACCGGGGAGCTGTTTTTT. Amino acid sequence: CASSYRRRTNTGELFF.

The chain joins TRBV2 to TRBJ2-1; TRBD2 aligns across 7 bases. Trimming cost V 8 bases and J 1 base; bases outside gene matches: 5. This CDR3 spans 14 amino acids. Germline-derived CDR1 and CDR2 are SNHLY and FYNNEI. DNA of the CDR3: TGTGCCAGCGGCGGACTAGTGTCCTACAATGAGCAGTTCTTC. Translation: CASGGLVSYNEQFF.

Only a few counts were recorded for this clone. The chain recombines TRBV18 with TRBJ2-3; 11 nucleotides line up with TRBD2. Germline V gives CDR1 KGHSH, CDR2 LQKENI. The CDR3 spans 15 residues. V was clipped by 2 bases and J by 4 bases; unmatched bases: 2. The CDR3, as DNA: TGTGCCAGCTCACCAGGACTAGCGGGCCCAGATACGCAGTATTTT. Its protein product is CASSPGLAGPDTQYF.

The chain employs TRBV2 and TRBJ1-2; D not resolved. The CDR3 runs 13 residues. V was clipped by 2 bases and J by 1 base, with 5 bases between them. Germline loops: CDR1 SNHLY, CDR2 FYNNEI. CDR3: CASSERVNYGYTF. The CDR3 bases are TGTGCCAGCAGTGAAAGAGTTAACTATGGCTACACCTTC.

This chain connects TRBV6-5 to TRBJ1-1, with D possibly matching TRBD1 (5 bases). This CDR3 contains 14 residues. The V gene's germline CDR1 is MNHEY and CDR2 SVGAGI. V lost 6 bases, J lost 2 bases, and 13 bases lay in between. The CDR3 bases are TGTGCCAGCAGGGGTTTGGGGGGAAACACTGAAGCTTTCTTT. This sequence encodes CASRGLGGNTEAFF.

CDR3 DNA sequence: TGTGCCAGCACCGGGGGGGGGACCTACAATGAGCAGTTCTTC. Protein: CASTGGGTYNEQFF. The chain employs TRBV6-5 and TRBJ2-1; 8 bases match TRBD2. This CDR3 comprises 14 residues. The trim removed 7 bases at V and 2 bases at J, leaving 4 bases unmatched. Germline V gene sequence: CDR1 MNHEY, CDR2 SVGAGI.

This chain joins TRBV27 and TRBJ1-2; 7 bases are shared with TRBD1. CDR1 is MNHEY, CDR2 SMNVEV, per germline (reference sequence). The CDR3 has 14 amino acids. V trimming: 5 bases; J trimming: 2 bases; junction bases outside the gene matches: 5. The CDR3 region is CASSPDRTNYGYTF. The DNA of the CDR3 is TGTGCCAGCAGTCCGGACAGGACGAACTATGGCTACACCTTC.

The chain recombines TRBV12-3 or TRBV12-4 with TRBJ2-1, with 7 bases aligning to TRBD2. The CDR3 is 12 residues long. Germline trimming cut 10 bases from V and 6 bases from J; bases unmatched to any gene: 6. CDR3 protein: CAIKRETNEQFF. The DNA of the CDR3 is TGTGCCATTAAGCGGGAAACCAATGAGCAGTTCTTC.

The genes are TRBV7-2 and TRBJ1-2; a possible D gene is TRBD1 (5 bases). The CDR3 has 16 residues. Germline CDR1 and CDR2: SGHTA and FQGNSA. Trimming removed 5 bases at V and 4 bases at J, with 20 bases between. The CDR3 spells CASSATGVAGPYGYTF. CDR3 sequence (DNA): TGTGCCAGCAGCGCCACGGGGGTAGCGGGACCCTATGGCTACACCTTC.